This TCR beta chain was retrieved from a study of shared clonotypes between healthy human individuals (dated by TCRdb to about 2020). In the study overall: A few men and two women, aged 18 to 49 years, made up the cohort. To increase sequencing depth and limit assay-specific biases, different laboratories used diverse techniques to prepare libraries and sequence TCR repertoires. Per donor, three plates each were used for CD4 naive and CD4 memory, two for CD8 naive, and one for CD8 memory. Per donor, leukapheresis produced somewhere between about 0.9 and 9.5 billion PBMCs. To estimate repertoire size and how much clonotypes are shared between individuals, the study performed deep sequencing of blood TCR repertoires from about five healthy adults.

Donors were healthy HIV-negative adults with no recently reported acute infections or vaccinations. Every donor was a Caucasian adult residing in Nashville, Tennessee, USA. CD4+ T cells were enriched through magnetic negative selection, after which naive cells were positively selected on CD45RA and the remaining negative fraction served as the memory subset. Blood was obtained by leukapheresis, after which PBMCs were separated by Ficoll-Histopaque density gradient centrifugation and cryopreserved in liquid nitrogen vapor phase. Analytical flow cytometry was used to check the purity and quantity of every magnetically sorted T cell population. From each sorted fraction, genomic DNA was isolated and quantified by UV absorbance on a Nanodrop 2000c. Concerning this clone itself: Its target antigen remains unknown. No base quality information exists; no much larger clone differs at one position. Other DNA sequences in this specimen translate into the identical CDR3.

The CDR3 goes from the cysteine to the phenylalanine over 15 residues. Just the 45-base CDR3 DNA is kept, in frame starting at base 1. V is clipped by 4 bases and J by 3 bases, and the sequence between their germline boundaries is 17 bases long. From the germline V gene, CDR1 is SGHRS and CDR2 is YFSETQ. What the work shows at the level of the full study, not this receptor alone: Incomplete sequencing was indicated by rarefaction of sorted-subset datasets, despite the large sequencing depth. About 5% of naive CD4, 3.5% of naive CD8, roughly 2.4% of memory CD4, and over 0.35% of memory CD8 clonotypes were shared across a few donors. Because the study included only a small number of donors, the genetic and exposure-history diversity represented was limited. Naive subsets generally had larger estimated clonotype richness than memory subsets did. Clonotypes shared by all four sorted-subset donors showed higher generation probabilities than non-shared clonotypes. Sampling was restricted to blood, and TCR repertoires in tissues likely differ from the TCR repertoires found in blood. Pairwise subsampling indicated that sequencing depth was expected to affect the degree of clonotype sharing among donors.

Using the deep immunoSEQ assay, TCR CDR3 regions were amplified from genomic DNA by multiplex PCR. Extracted genomic DNA from each cell subset was distributed evenly across all wells of several immunoSEQ 96-well plates, and each plate was treated as a replicate. For sorted subsets, around 200 ng genomic DNA, equal to 30,000 or so T cell genomes, was loaded into each replicate PCR. Purified libraries were measured with a Qubit 3.0 fluorometer, size-checked on a Bioanalyzer 2100, and measured again with the KAPA Library Quantification kit. A separate single-read 150-cycle Illumina NextSeq 550 flow cell was used to sequence each immunoSEQ 96-well plate. The authors processed their data as follows. The immunoSEQ output contained only junctional sequences without quality scores, so filtering could not match that applied to full-length reads. Sequences were annotated with PyIR, a Python wrapper for IgBLAST v1.9, and V/J genes and CDR3 were assigned using IMGT germline references. Reads were removed for weak V/J assignments (E-value above 1e-6), missing CDR3, stop codons, out-of-frame junctions, or ambiguous translated residues. V3J clonotypes were defined as sequences sharing the same inferred V gene, J gene, and CDR3 amino acid sequence. Percentage overlap between repertoires was computed as shared unique clonotypes divided by the size of the smaller repertoire. Repertoire richness was assessed with RTK rarefaction, the Chao1 estimator, and Recon v2.1 estimates of unobserved clonotypes. Generation probabilities were computed with OLGA for all TCRbeta clonotypes obtained by the gDNA method from several donors. Entries here come from immuneACCESS through TCRdb and include only in-frame sequences with V and J called. Some clones fail to appear in such tables; in the studies checked, an unresolved V gene covers under half of the shortfall, and the cause of the remainder is unknown. V and J calls plus clone size are reproduced from that table; the DNA served to infer D and trimming. Across this sample there are some 2,500,000 clones, with under 95% seen only once. The top ten clones comprise 0.35% to 0.45% of the sample.

This TCR came from a man aged 18 to 30 in good health. Some clones in this sample may be carry-over from other donors' samples. Sequencing input: naive CD4+ T cells from PBMCs. The sample's cell subset or site label is to be understood as: CD45RA+ positively selected. The V gene is TRBV5-1 and the J gene is TRBJ2-7; the D region possibly corresponds to TRBD2 (5 bases align). CDR3 reads: CASSRRRDYDYEQYF. The nucleotide sequence reads TGCGCCAGCAGCCGACGTCGGGATTATGACTACGAGCAGTACTTC. Beyond the CDR3, the reference TRBV5-1 and TRBJ2-7 genes provide the residues; the full variable domain reads: KAGVTQTPRYLIKTRGQQVTLSCSPISGHRSVSWYQQTPGQGLQFLFEYFSETQRNKGNFPGRFSGRQFSNSRSEMNVSTLELGDSALYLCASSRRRDYDYEQYFGPGTRLTVT.